The clone carrying this T cell receptor beta chain was counted only a few times. This entry belongs to a study of blood T cell repertoires in COVID-19. Overall study: Acute-phase and convalescent COVID-19 samples originated in the United States, Italy and Spain. Sources were T cells, B-cell-depleted T cells, or PBMCs; the material itself was cDNA or gDNA.

V was pared by 5 bases and J by 2 bases, with 4 bases of the junction left unmatched. Germline CDR1 SEHNR, CDR2 FQNEAQ (reference sequence). The CDR3 sequence is 14 residues long. Method: immunoSEQ multiplex PCR; TCRdb's copy keeps in-frame clones and lacks some. The profile shows more than 250,000 clones, 83% of them singletons. V usage is TRBV7-9 and J usage is TRBJ1-1; 8 bases are shared with TRBD1. The clonotype originates from a woman aged 45 to 65 with acute or convalescent COVID-19. The material sequenced was peripheral blood. Here the CDR3 DNA reads TGTGCCAGCAGCCAAGGACAGGGCAACACTGAAGCTTTCTTT. It yields the protein CASSQGQGNTEAFF. Together with reference TRBV7-9 and TRBJ1-1, the CDR3 gives the full variable domain: DTGVSQNPRHKITKRGQNVTFRCDPISEHNRLYWYRQTLGQGPEFLTYFQNEAQLEKSRLLSDRFSAERPKGSFSTLEIQRTEQGDSAMYLCASSQGQGNTEAFFGQGTRLTVV.